The 10 T cell receptor beta chains in this list originate from one sample, sequenced in a study of blood T cell repertoires in COVID-19. Here immunoSEQ multiplex PCR was the method, and the copy in TCRdb shows in-frame clones only, minus some. Here the sample spans about 160,000 clones, roughly 93% being singletons. The sample taken for sequencing was peripheral blood. The receptors come from a woman between 50 and 59 years old with acute or convalescent COVID-19.

This clone was found once. The same CDR3 can be traced to other DNA sequences in this sample. CDR3 region: CATSDPGQGYEQYF. DNA of the CDR3: TGTGCCACCAGTGATCCGGGACAAGGCTACGAGCAGTACTTC. V usage is TRBV24-1 and J usage is TRBJ2-7, with a tentative D call TRBD1 (6 bases). Trimming took off 3 bases at V and 3 bases at J, with 11 bases between the two ends. Per germline, CDR1 KGHDR and CDR2 SFDVKD. This CDR3 region has 14 residues.

The chain links TRBV5-4 to TRBJ1-3; possible D gene TRBD1, 6 bases. CDR1 is SGHNT and CDR2 is YYREEE in the germline V gene (reference sequence). The CDR3 spans 15 residues. V was pared by 1 base and J by 4 bases, with 12 bases between. CDR3 region: CASSLQGSTGNTIYF. CDR3 nucleotide sequence: TGTGCCAGCAGCTTGCAGGGGAGCACCGGAAACACCATATATTTT.

The chain joins TRBV5-1 to TRBJ1-1; no firm D call. The germline V gene encodes CDR1 SGHRS and CDR2 YFSETQ. With 4 bases removed from V and 5 bases from J, the gap between germline ends came to 12 bases. CDR3 size: 13 residues. The CDR3 DNA sequence: TGCGCCAGCAGCCGGGAAGTCCGGACTGAAGCTTTCTTT. It specifies CASSREVRTEAFF.

The rearrangement joins TRBV28 to TRBJ1-2; 8 nucleotides agree with TRBD1. The CDR3 covers 16 residues. Germline values: CDR1 MDHEN, CDR2 SYDVKM. V dropped 4 bases and J dropped 8; count of bases not matched to a gene: 15. As DNA, the CDR3 is TGTGCCAGCAGTTCCGTAGGTGGACAGGGACTCAAGGGCTACACCTTC. This encodes CASSSVGGQGLKGYTF.

The chain links TRBV28 to TRBJ2-1, with 7 positions matching TRBD2. J was trimmed by 12 bases and V by 4 bases; bases with no gene match: 3. CDR3 length: 11 amino acids. Germline V gene sequence: CDR1 MDHEN, CDR2 SYDVKM. CDR3 in DNA: TGTGCCAGCAGTTCGAGCGGGGTGCAGTTCTTC. Protein sequence: CASSSSGVQFF.

This chain uses TRBV6-2 or TRBV6-3 with TRBJ2-1; 14 bases are shared with TRBD2. Germline V lookup: CDR1 MNHEY, CDR2 SVGEGT. V trimming: 6 bases; J trimming: 7 bases; junction bases outside the gene matches: 5. The CDR3 is 15 residues long. CDR3 nucleotides: TGTGCCAGCAGCGCGGGACTAGCGGGAGCAAATGAGCAGTTCTTC. Translation gives CASSAGLAGANEQFF.

This clone was counted once. The rearrangement links TRBV9 to TRBJ2-7, with 9 bases that match TRBD2. The CDR3 length is 14 residues. The V gene end was trimmed by 4 bases and the J gene end by 6 bases; junction bases not matched to a gene: 8. CDR1 SGDLS and CDR2 YYNGEE come from the germline V gene. Here the CDR3 DNA reads TGTGCCAGCAGCCCTTTTAGCGGGAGAGGCGAGCAGTACTTC. Protein product: CASSPFSGRGEQYF.

The genes are TRBV10-2 and TRBJ1-1; 10 bases are a match to TRBD1. V lost 7 bases to trimming and J lost 1 base; unmatched junction nucleotides: 6. The CDR3 is 15 amino acids. The germline V gene has CDR1 WSHSY and CDR2 SAAADI. CDR3 residues: CASTEDRGRNTEAFF. As DNA, the CDR3 is TGCGCCAGCACCGAGGACAGGGGGAGGAACACTGAAGCTTTCTTT.

This chain uses TRBV6-5 with TRBJ1-1; D remains unclear. The CDR3 extends over 14 amino acids. V was cut by 6 bases and J by 5 bases, with 16 bases left in between. Germline CDR1 and CDR2: MNHEY and SVGAGI. CDR3 sequence (DNA): TGTGCCAGCAGCCCCTTAGCCGGGAGGACTGAAGCTTTCTTT. Its protein product is CASSPLAGRTEAFF.

The V gene is TRBV7-9, the J gene TRBJ1-2; the match to TRBD1 covers 8 bases. CDR3 size: 15 residues. Germline CDR1 reads SEHNR; CDR2 reads FQNEAQ (reference sequence). The V segment lost 1 base and the J segment 2 bases; nucleotides outside the gene matches: 3. CDR3 in amino acids: CASSLGAGGNYGYTF. The CDR3 DNA reads TGTGCCAGCAGCTTAGGAGCAGGGGGCAACTATGGCTACACCTTC.